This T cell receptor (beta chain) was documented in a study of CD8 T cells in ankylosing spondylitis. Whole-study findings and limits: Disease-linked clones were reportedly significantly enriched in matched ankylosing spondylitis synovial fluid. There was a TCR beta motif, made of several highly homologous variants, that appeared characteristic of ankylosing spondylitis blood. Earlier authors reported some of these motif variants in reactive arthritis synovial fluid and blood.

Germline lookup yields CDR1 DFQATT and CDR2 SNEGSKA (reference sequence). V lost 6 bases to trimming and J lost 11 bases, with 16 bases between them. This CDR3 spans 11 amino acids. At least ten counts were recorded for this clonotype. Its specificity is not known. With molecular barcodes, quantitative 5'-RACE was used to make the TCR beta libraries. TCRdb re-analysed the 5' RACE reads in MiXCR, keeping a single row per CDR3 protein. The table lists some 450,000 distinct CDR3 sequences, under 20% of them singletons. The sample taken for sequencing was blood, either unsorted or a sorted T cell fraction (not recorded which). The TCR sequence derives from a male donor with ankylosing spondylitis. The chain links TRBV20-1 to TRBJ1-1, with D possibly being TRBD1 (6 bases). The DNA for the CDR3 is TGCAGTGCCCCCGGGACAATAGGGGCTTTCTTT. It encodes CSAPGTIGAFF.